This T cell receptor beta chain was recovered during a study of molecular identifiers for immune sequencing clone quantification. TCRdb itself ran the PCR reads through MiXCR, one entry per CDR3 protein. The sample contains hundreds of thousands of distinct CDR3 sequences, roughly a quarter of which appear only once. To note about this clonotype: The antigen remains undetermined.

Study results and limitations: Spiked-in Jurkat TCR RNA corresponding to one cell was reported as detectable against approximately 930,000 naive cells.

The CDR3 contains 15 residues. CDR1 SEHNR and CDR2 FQNEAQ come from the germline V gene (reference sequence). Trimming pared 6 bases from V and 1 base from J, leaving 15 bases between. Sequences were obtained from naive CD8+ T cells from blood, with Jurkat cell RNA spiked in. Subset denoted: FACS-sorted CD8+CD4-CCR7+CD45RA+ naive T cells. The receptor was isolated from a human donor in good health. Some libraries in this study had Jurkat cell RNA spiked in. The chain employs TRBV7-9 and TRBJ2-5; maybe TRBD1 (6 bases). CDR3 sequence reads: CASRPAMGAQETQYF. CDR3 in DNA: TGTGCCAGCAGACCGGCCATGGGGGCCCAAGAGACCCAGTACTTC.